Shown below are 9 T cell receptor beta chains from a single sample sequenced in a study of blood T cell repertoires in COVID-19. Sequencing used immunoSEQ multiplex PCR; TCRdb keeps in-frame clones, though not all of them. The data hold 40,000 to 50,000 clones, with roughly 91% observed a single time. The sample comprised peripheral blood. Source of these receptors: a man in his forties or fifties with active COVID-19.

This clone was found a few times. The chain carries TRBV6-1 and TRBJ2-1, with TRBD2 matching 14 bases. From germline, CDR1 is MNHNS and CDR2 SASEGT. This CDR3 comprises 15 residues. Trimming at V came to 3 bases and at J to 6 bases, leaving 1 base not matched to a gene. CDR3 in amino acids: CASSEGTSGSNEQFF. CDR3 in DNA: TGTGCCAGCAGTGAGGGGACTAGCGGGAGCAATGAGCAGTTCTTC.

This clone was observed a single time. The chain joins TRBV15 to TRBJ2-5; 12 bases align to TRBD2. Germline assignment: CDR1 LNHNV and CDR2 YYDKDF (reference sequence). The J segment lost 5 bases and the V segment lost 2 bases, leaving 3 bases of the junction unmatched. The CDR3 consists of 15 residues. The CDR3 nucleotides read TGTGCCACCAGCAGACTAGCGGGAGGGGGGGAGACCCAGTACTTC. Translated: CATSRLAGGGETQYF.

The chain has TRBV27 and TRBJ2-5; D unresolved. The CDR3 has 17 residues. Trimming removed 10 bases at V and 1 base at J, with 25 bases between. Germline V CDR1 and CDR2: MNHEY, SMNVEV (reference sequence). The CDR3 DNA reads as TGTGCCACCTCACCCTCCATTTACGACATCCTCCAAGAGACCCAGTACTTC. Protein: CATSPSIYDILQETQYF.

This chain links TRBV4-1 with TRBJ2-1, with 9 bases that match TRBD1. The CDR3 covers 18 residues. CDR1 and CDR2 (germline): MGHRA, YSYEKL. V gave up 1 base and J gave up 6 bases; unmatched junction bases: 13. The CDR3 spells CASSQGGQGNFRANEQFF. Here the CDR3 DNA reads TGCGCCAGCAGCCAAGGGGGACAGGGAAATTTTAGGGCCAATGAGCAGTTCTTC.

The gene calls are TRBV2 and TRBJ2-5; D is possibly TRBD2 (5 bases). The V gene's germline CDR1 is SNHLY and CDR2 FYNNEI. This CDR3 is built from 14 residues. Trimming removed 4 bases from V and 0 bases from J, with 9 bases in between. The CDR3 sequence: CASSGPGDQETQYF. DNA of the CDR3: TGTGCCAGCAGTGGCCCCGGGGACCAAGAGACCCAGTACTTC.

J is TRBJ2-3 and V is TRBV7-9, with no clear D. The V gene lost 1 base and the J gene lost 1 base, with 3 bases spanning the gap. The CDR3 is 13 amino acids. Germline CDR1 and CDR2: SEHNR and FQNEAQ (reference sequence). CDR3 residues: CASSLGGTDTQYF. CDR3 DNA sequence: TGTGCCAGCAGCTTAGGCGGCACAGATACGCAGTATTTT.

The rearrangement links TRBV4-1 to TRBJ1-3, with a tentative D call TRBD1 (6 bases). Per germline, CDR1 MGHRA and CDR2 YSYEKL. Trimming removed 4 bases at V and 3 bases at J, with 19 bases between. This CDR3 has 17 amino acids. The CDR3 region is CASSLTGTRVGGNTIYF. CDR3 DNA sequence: TGCGCCAGCAGCCTTACCGGGACAAGGGTGGGTGGAAACACCATATATTTT.

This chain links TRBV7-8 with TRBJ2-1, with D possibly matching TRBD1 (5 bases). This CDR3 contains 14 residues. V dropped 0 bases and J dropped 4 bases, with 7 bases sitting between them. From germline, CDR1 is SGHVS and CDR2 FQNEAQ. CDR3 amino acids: CASSLAGRYNEQFF. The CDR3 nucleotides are TGTGCCAGCAGCTTAGCGGGGCGGTACAATGAGCAGTTCTTC.

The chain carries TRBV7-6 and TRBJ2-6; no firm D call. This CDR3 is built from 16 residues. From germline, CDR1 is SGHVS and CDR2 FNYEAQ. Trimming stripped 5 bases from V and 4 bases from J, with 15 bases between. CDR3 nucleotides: TGTGCCAGCAGCCCAATACAGCTTTCCGGGGCCAACGTCCTGACTTTC. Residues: CASSPIQLSGANVLTF.